These 9 T cell receptor beta chains were all obtained from the same sample, sequenced in a study of identical twins. In TCRdb, the 5' RACE reads were re-called with MiXCR into one record per CDR3 protein. The table shows around 250,000 distinct CDR3 sequences, with about 12% occurring only once. In addition, the sample was reused for a study of yellow fever vaccine responses in identical twins.

The source material was memory (CD45RO+) T cells sorted from blood. Every receptor here comes from a woman between 18 and 30 years old in good health.

This chain uses TRBV7-6 with TRBJ1-5; D unclear. Germline V lookup: CDR1 SGHVS, CDR2 FNYEAQ. The V gene lost 2 bases and the J gene lost 3 bases, with 5 bases spanning the gap. The CDR3 sequence is 13 residues long. CDR3 protein: CASSLRDNQPQHF. CDR3 DNA sequence: TGTGCCAGCAGCTTACGGGACAATCAGCCCCAGCATTTT.

This clonotype was counted many times. The V gene is TRBV28, the J gene TRBJ2-2; 7 bases fit TRBD1. CDR3 length: 14 amino acids. Germline-derived CDR1 and CDR2 are MDHEN and SYDVKM. Trimming at V came to 6 bases and at J to 4 bases, leaving 5 bases not matched to a gene. The CDR3 region is CASRTRQGTGELFF. The CDR3 DNA follows: TGTGCCAGCAGAACCCGACAGGGCACCGGGGAGCTGTTTTTT.

This rearrangement joins TRBV10-3 to TRBJ2-7; possibly TRBD2 for D (6 bases). The CDR3 loop spans 14 amino acids. In germline, CDR1 is ENHRY, CDR2 SYGVKD. Trimming shortened V by 6 bases and J by 0 bases, and 12 bases separated the two germline ends. In DNA, the CDR3 is TGTGCCATCAGCGGGACTGCAAGCTCCTACGAGCAGTACTTC. This translates into CAISGTASSYEQYF.

Many counts were recorded for this clonotype. The chain is built from TRBV4-1 and TRBJ1-4, with D perhaps matching TRBD1 (5 bases). This CDR3 comprises 15 residues. V gave up 5 bases and J gave up 8 bases, with 18 bases separating them. The germline V gene encodes CDR1 MGHRA and CDR2 YSYEKL. CDR3 nucleotides: TGCGCCAGCAGCAAGCCCGACAGAAGGGACGAAAAACTGTTTTTT. Residues: CASSKPDRRDEKLFF.

A few counts support this clonotype. The chain links TRBV27 to TRBJ2-5; D might be TRBD2 (7 bases). Looked up from germline, CDR1 is MNHEY and CDR2 is SMNVEV (reference sequence). Trimming took 5 bases from V and 4 from J, leaving 14 bases between them. The CDR3 runs to 14 residues. The CDR3 spells CASSSAGAGETQYF. The DNA for the CDR3 is TGTGCCAGCAGTAGCGCGGGGGCGGGAGAGACCCAGTACTTC.

V gene TRBV2 combines with J gene TRBJ1-5; D is unresolved. The V end lost 3 bases, the J end lost 4 bases, and 7 bases lay between the germline ends. The CDR3 extends over 13 amino acids. The germline V gene encodes CDR1 SNHLY and CDR2 FYNNEI. Here the CDR3 reads CASSDGQNQPQHF. The CDR3, as DNA: TGTGCCAGCAGTGATGGGCAGAATCAGCCCCAGCATTTT. Full variable domain (rest looked up from reference TRBV2 and TRBJ1-5): EPEVTQTPSHQVTQMGQEVILRCVPISNHLYFYWYRQILGQKVEFLVSFYNNEISEKSEIFDDQFSVERPDGSNFTLKIRSTKLEDSAMYFCASSDGQNQPQHFGDGTRLSIL.

With regard to this clonotype: At one of its ends the junction is not consistent with the germline gene, which may arise from a read error. V usage is TRBV11-2 and J usage is TRBJ2-3; TRBD2 aligns across 15 bases. The CDR3 sequence is 19 residues long. Per the germline V gene, CDR1 is SGHAT and CDR2 is FQNNGV. The CDR3 nucleotides are TGTGCCAGCAGCATTAGGACTAGCGGGGGGGCCGGGTCCCCAGATACGCAGTGTTTT. This encodes CASSIRTSGGAGSPDTQCF.

This clonotype was detected many times. The chain combines TRBV7-8 with TRBJ2-1; D is possibly TRBD1 or TRBD2 (6 bases each). The CDR3 spans 16 residues. Trimming shortened V by 5 bases and J by 2 bases, and 16 bases separated the two germline ends. Germline V gives CDR1 SGHVS, CDR2 FQNEAQ. The CDR3 here is CASSLTGARAYNEQFF. The CDR3 bases are TGTGCCAGCAGCCTCACGGGGGCGCGGGCCTACAATGAGCAGTTCTTC.

The rearrangement uses TRBV5-5 and TRBJ2-1, with 14 positions matching TRBD2. Germline V gene sequence: CDR1 SGHKS, CDR2 YYEKEE (reference sequence). V shed 4 bases and J 10 bases; nucleotides not matched to a gene: 10. The CDR3 consists of 16 residues. CDR3 region: CASSHGTSGGPREQFF. As DNA, the CDR3 is TGTGCCAGCAGCCACGGGACTAGCGGGGGCCCGAGGGAGCAGTTCTTC.